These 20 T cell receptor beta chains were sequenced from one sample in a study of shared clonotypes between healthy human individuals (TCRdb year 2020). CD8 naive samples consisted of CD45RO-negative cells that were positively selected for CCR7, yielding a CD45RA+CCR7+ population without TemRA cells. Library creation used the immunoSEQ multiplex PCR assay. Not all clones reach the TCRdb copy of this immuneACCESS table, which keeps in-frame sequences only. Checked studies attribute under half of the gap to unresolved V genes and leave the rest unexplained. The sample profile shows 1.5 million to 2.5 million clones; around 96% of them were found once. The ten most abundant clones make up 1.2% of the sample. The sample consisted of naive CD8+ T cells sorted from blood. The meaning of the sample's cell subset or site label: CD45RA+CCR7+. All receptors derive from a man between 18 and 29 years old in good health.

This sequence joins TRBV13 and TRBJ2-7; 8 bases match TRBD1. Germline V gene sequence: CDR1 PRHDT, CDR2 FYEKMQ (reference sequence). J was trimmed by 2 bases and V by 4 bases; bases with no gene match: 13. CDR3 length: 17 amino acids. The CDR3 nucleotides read TGTGCCAGCAGCTCCCGAGCAGGGGGCGAGGTTGCCTACGAGCAGTACTTC. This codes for CASSSRAGGEVAYEQYF.

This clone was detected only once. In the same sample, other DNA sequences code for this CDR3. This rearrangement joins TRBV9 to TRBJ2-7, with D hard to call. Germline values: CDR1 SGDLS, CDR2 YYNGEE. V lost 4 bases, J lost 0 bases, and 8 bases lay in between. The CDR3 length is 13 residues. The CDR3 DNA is TGTGCCAGCAGCCCCCCGCGCTCCTACGAGCAGTACTTC. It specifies CASSPPRSYEQYF. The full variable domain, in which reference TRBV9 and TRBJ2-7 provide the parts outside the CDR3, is DSGVTQTPKHLITATGQRVTLRCSPRSGDLSVYWYQQSLDQGLQFLIQYYNGEERAKGNILERFSAQQFPDLHSELNLSSLELGDSALYFCASSPPRSYEQYFGPGTRLTVT.

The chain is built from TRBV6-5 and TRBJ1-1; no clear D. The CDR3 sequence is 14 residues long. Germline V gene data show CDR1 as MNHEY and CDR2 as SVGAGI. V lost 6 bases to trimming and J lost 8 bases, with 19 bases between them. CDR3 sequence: CASSPTPGPQEAFF. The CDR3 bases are TGTGCCAGCAGCCCGACTCCGGGTCCTCAGGAAGCTTTCTTT.

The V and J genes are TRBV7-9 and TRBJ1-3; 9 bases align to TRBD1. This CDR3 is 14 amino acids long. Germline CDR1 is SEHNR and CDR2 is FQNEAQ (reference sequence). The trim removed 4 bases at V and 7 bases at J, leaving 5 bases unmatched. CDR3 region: CASSYSDRGNTIYF. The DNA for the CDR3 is TGTGCCAGCAGCTACTCGGACAGGGGTAACACCATATATTTT.

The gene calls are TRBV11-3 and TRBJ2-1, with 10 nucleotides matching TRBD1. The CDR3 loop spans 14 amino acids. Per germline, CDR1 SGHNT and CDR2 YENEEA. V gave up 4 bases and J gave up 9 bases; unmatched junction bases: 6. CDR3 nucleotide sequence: TGTGCCAGCAGCTCCGGACAGGGGGAGGGTGAGCAGTTCTTC. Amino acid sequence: CASSSGQGEGEQFF.

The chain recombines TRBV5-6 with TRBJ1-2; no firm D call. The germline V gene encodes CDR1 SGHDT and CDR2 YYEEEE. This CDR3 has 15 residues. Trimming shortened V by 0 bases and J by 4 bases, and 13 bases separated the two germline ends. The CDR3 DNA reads TGTGCCAGCAGCTTGGCTACGGGAACGGTCTATGGCTACACCTTC. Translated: CASSLATGTVYGYTF.

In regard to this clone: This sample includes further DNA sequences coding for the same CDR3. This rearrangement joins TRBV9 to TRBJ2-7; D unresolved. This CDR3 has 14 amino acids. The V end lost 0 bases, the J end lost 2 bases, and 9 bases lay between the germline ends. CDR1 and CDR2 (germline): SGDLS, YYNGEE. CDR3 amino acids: CASSVGNSAYEQYF. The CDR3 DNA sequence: TGTGCCAGCAGCGTAGGTAACAGTGCCTACGAGCAGTACTTC.

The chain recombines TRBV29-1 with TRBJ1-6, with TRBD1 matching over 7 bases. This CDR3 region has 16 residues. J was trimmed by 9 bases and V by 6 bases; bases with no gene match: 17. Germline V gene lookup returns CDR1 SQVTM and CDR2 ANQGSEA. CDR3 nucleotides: TGCAGCGTACCTTGGCTTACACAGGGGCGGTTTTCACCCCTCCACTTT. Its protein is CSVPWLTQGRFSPLHF.

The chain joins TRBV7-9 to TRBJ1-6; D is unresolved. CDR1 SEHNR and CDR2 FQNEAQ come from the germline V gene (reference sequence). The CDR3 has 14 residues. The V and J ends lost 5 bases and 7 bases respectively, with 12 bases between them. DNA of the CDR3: TGTGCCAGCAGCCCCCCGGGAGCAAATTCACCCCTCCACTTT. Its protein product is CASSPPGANSPLHF.

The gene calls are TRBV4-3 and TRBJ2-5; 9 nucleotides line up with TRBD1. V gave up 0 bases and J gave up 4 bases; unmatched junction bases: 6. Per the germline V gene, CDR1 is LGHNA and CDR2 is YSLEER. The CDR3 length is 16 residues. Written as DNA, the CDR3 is TGCGCCAGCAGCCAAGATAGGGACAGGGAAGGAGAGACCCAGTACTTC. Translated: CASSQDRDREGETQYF.

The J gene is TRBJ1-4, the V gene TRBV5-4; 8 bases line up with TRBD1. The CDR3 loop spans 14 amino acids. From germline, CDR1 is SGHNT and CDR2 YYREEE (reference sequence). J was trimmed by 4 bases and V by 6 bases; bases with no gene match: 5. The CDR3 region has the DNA TGTGCCAGCAAGGGGACAGGCGGTAATGAAAAACTGTTTTTT. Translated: CASKGTGGNEKLFF. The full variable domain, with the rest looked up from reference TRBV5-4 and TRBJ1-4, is ETGVTQSPTHLIKTRGQQVTLRCSSQSGHNTVSWYQQALGQGPQFIFQYYREEENGRGNFPPRFSGLQFPNYSSELNVNALELDDSALYLCASKGTGGNEKLFFGSGTQLSVL.

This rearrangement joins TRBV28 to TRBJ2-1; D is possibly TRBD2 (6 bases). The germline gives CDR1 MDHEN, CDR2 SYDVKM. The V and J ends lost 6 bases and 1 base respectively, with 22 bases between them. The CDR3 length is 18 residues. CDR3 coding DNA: TGTGCCAGCAGGGCCTCCCTTTCGGGGGAAATATCCTACAATGAGCAGTTCTTC. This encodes CASRASLSGEISYNEQFF.

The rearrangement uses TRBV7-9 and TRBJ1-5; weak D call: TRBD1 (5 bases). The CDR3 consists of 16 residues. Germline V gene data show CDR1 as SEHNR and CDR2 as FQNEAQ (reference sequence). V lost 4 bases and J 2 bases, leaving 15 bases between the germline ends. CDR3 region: CASSSGYVGGNQPQHF. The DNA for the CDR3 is TGTGCCAGCAGCTCCGGGTATGTGGGGGGCAATCAGCCCCAGCATTTT.

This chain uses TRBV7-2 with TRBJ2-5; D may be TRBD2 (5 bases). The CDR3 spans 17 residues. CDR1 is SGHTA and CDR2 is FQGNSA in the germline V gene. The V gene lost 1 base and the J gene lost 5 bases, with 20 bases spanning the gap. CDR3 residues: CASSLVAPFYGGETQYF. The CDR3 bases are TGTGCCAGCAGCTTAGTCGCCCCCTTCTACGGAGGTGAGACCCAGTACTTC.

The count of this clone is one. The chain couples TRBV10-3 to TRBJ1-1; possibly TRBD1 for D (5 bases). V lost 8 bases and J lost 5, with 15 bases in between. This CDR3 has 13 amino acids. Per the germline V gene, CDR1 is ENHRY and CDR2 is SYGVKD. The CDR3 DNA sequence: TGTGCCATCGCCCCCAGGGAACTGACTGAAGCTTTCTTT. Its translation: CAIAPRELTEAFF.

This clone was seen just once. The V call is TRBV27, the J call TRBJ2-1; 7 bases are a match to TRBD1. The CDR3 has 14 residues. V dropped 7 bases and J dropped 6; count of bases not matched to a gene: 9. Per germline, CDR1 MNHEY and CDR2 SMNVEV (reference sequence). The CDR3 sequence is CASTYGTAANEQFF. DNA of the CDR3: TGTGCCAGCACCTACGGGACAGCAGCCAATGAGCAGTTCTTC.

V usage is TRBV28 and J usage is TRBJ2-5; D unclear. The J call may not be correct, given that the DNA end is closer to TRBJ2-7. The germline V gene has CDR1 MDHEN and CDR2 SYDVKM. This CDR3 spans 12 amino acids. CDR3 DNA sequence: TGTGCCAGCAGTTTACCCGGTCCCGAGCAGTACTTC. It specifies CASSLPGPEQYF.

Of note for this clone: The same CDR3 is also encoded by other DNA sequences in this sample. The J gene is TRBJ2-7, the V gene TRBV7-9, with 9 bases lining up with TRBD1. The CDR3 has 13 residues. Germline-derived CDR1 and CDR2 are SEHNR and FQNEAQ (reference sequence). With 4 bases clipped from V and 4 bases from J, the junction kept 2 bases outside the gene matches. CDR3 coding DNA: TGTGCCAGCAGCTCCGGGACAGGGTACGAGCAGTACTTC. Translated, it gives CASSSGTGYEQYF.

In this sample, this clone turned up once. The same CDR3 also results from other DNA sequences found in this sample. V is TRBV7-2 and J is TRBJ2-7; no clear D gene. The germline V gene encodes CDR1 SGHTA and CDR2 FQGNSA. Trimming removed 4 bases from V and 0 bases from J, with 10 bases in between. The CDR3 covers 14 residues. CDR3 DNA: TGTGCCAGCAGCTCCCGTGACGGCTCCTACGAGCAGTACTTC. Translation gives CASSSRDGSYEQYF. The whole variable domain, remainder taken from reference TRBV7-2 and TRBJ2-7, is GAGVSQSPSNKVTEKGKDVELRCDPISGHTALYWYRQSLGQGLEFLIYFQGNSAPDKSGLPSDRFSAERTGGSVSTLTIQRTQQEDSAVYLCASSSRDGSYEQYFGPGTRLTVT.

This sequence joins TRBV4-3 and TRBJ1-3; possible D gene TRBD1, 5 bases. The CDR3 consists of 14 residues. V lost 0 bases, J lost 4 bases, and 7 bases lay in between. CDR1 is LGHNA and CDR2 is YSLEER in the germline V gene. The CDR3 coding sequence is TGCGCCAGCAGCCAAGAGGGACTCGGAAACACCATATATTTT. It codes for CASSQEGLGNTIYF.